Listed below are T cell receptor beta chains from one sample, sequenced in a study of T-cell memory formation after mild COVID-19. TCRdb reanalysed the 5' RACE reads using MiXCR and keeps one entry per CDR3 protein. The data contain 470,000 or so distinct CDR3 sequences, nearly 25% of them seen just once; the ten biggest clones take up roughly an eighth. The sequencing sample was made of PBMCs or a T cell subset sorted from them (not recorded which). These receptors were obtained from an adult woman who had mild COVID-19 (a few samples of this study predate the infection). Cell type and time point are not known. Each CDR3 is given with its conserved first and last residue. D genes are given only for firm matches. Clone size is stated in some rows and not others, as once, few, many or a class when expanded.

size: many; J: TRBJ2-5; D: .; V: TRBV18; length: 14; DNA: TGTGCCAGCTCACCCGACAAGGTCCAAGAGACCCAGTACTTC; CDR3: CASSPDKVQETQYF
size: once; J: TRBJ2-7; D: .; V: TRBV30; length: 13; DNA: TGTGCCTGGAGACCGGGTTTCGGCTACGAGCAGTACTTC; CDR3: CAWRPGFGYEQYF
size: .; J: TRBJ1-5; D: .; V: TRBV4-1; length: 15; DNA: TGCGCCAGCAGCCAAGCCGAACAGGGAAATCAGCCCCAGCATTTT; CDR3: CASSQAEQGNQPQHF
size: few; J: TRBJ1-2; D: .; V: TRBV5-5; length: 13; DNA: TGTGCCAGCAGCTTGTTTGAAGTCTATGGCTACACCTTC; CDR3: CASSLFEVYGYTF
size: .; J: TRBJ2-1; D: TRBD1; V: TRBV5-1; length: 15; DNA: TGCGCCAGCAGCTGGAGGGGGACAGGGGACAATGAGCAGTTCTTC; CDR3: CASSWRGTGDNEQFF
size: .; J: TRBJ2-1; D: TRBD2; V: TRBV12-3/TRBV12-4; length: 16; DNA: TGTGCCAGCAGCCTGCTGGTGGCGGGGGGGCTCAATGAGCAGTTCTTC; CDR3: CASSLLVAGGLNEQFF
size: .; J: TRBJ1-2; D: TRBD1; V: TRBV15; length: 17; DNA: TGTGCCACCAGCAGACCCGGACAGGGGGCCCTTGTCTATGGCTACACCTTC; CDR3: CATSRPGQGALVYGYTF
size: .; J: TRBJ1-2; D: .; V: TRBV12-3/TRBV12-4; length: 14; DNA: TGTGCCAGCAATGGAGGCCGAGCCTTCTATGGCTACACCTTC; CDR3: CASNGGRAFYGYTF
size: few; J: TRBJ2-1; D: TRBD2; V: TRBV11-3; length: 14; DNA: TGTGCCAGCAGATTTAGCGGGAACCTCAATGAGCAGTTCTTC; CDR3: CASRFSGNLNEQFF
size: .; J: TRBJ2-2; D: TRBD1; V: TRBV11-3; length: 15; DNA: TGTGCCAGCAGCCCGCGACAGGGAAACACCGGGGAGCTGTTTTTT; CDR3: CASSPRQGNTGELFF
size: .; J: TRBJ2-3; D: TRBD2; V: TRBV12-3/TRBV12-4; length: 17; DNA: TGTGCCAGCAGTTTTCAGAGGACTAGCGGGGCCACAGATACGCAGTATTTT; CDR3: CASSFQRTSGATDTQYF